This TCR beta chain was identified during a study of OX40 agonist ivuxolimab in advanced cancers. Generated by immunoSEQ multiplex PCR, the TCRdb table keeps only in-frame clones and is missing some. The sample holds 9,500 to 13,000 clones, around 80% seen once. The source was CD4+ or CD8+ T cells sorted from blood, collected in a trial of the OX40 agonist ivuxolimab. This TCR came from an adult with an advanced solid tumor such as melanoma, head and neck, liver or kidney cancer.

This chain's CDR3 is CAISIMGTENYGYTF. The DNA for the CDR3 is TGTGCCATCAGTATCATGGGAACGGAAAACTATGGCTACACCTTC. The V call is TRBV10-3, the J call TRBJ1-2; D not certain. The CDR3 covers 15 residues. Per germline, CDR1 ENHRY and CDR2 SYGVKD. Trimming removed 5 bases at V and 2 bases at J, with 15 bases between.